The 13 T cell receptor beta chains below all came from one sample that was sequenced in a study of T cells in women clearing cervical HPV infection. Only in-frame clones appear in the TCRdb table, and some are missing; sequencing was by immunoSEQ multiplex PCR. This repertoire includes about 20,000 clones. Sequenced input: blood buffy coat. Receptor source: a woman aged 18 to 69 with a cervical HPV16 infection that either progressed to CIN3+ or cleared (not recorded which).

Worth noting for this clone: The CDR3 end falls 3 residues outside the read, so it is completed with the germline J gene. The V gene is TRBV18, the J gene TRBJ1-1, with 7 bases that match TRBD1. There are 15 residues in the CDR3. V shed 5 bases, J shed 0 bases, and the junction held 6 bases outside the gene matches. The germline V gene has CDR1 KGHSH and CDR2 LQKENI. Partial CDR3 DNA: TGTGCCAGCTCAACTCAACAGGGGTTGAACACTGAA. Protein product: CASSTQQGLNTE. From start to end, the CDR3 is CASSTQQGLNTEAFF.

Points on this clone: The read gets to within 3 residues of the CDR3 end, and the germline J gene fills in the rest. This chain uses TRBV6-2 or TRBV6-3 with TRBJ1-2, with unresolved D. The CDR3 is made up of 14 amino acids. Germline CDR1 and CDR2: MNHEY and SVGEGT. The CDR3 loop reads CASSSGTSTDTYTF. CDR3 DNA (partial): TGTGCCAGCAGTTCCGGAACTAGCACAGATACC.

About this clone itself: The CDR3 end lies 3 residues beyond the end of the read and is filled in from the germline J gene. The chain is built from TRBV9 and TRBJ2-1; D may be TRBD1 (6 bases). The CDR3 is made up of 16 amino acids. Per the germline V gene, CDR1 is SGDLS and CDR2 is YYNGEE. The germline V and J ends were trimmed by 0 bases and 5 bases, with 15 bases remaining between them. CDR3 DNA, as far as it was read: TGTGCCAGCAGCGTAGATCCGAGGGGGAAGGACAATGAG. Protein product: CASSVDPRGKDNE. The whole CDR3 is CASSVDPRGKDNEQFF.

The CDR3: CASSGRDMNTEAFF. The sequenced CDR3 bases are TGTGCCAGCAGTGGTCGGGACATGAACACTGAA. The gene calls are TRBV2 and TRBJ1-1, with a possible D match to TRBD1 (6 bases). With the read ending 3 residues before the CDR3 end, the germline J gene is used to fill in that end. V was clipped by 4 bases and J by 0 bases, with 9 bases between them. The germline gives CDR1 SNHLY, CDR2 FYNNEI. CDR3 size: 14 residues.

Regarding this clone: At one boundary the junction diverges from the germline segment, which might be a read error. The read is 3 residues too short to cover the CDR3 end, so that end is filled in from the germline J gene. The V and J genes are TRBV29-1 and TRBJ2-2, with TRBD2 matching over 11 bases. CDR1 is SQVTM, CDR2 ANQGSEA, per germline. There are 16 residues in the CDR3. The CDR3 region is CSAEPLAGENTGELFF. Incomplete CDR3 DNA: TGCAGCGCTGAACCACTAGCGGGAGAGAACACCGGGGAG.

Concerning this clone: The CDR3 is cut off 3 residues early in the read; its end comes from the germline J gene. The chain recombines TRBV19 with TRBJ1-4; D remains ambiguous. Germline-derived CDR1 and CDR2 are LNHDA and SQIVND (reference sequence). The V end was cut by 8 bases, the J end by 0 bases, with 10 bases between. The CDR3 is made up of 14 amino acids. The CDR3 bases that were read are TGTGCCAGTTCTAACTCCGCAACTAATGAAAAA. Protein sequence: CASSNSATNEK. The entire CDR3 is CASSNSATNEKLFF.

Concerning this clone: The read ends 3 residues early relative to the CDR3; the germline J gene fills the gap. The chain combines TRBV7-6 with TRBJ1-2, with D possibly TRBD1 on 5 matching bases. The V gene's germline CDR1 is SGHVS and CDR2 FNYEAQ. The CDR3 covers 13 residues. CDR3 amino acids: CASAPEVTDTYTF. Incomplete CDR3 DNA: TGTGCCAGCGCCCCGGAGGTGACAGATACC.

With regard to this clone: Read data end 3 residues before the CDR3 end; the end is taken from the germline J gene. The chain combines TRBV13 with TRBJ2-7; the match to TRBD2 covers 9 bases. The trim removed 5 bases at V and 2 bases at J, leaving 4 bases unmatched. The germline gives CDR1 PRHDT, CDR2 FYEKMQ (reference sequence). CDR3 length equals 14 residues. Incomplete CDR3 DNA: TGTGCCAGCAGCCCGGGACTAGCCGCCTACGAG. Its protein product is CASSPGLAAYE. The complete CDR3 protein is CASSPGLAAYEQYF.

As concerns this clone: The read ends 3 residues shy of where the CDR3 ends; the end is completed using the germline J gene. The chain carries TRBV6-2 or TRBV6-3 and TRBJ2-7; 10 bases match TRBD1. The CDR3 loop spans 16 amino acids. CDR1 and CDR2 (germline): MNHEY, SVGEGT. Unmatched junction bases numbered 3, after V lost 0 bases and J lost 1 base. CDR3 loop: CASSYSGTGESYEQYF. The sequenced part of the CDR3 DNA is TGTGCCAGCAGTTACTCGGGGACAGGGGAGTCCTACGAG.

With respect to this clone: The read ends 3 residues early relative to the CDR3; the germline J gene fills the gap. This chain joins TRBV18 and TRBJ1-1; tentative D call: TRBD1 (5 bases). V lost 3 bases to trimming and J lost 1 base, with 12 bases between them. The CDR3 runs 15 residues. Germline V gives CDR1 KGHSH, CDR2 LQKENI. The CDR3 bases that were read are TGTGCCAGCTCACCGAGGACACGCTCGAACACTGAA. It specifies CASSPRTRSNTE. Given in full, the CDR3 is CASSPRTRSNTEAFF.

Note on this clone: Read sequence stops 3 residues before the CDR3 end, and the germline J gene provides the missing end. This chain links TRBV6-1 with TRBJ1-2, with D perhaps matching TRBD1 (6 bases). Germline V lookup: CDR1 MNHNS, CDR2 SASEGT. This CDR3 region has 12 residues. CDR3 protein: CASSDRGWGYTF. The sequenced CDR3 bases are TGTGCCAGCAGTGACAGGGGTTGGGGC.

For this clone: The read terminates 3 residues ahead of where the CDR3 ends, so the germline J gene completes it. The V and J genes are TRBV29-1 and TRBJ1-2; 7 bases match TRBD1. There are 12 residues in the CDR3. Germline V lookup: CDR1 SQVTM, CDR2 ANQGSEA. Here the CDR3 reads CSVVGEGADYTF. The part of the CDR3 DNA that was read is TGCAGCGTTGTGGGGGAGGGGGCGGAC.

CDR3 protein: CSARDKGTDTGELFF. Partial CDR3 DNA: TGCAGTGCTAGAGATAAGGGGACAGACACCGGGGAG. The chain has TRBV20-1 and TRBJ2-2, with TRBD1 matching 7 bases. The read ends 3 residues before the CDR3 terminus; that terminus is restored from the germline J gene. Germline CDR1 is DFQATT and CDR2 is SNEGSKA (reference sequence). This CDR3 contains 15 residues. Unmatched junction bases numbered 4, after V lost 0 bases and J lost 3 bases.